Listed below are T cell receptor beta chains from one sample, sequenced in a study of cytomegalovirus exposure and HLA in healthy donors. The repertoire was sequenced with immunoSEQ multiplex PCR; TCRdb's copy has only in-frame clones and lacks some. The sample includes about 120,000 clones, roughly 69% of them seen just once. The sample was PBMCs. These receptors were taken from a young woman in good health and CMV-seronegative. Each CDR3 is given with its conserved first and last residue.

cdr3_aa j_call v_call
CASSRDSLTGELFF TRBJ2-2 TRBV25-1
CASSSTSGSIDEQFF TRBJ2-1 TRBV7-9
CASSKGGTGVYGNEQFF TRBJ2-1 TRBV5-6
CASSFRDSMNTEAFF TRBJ1-1 TRBV5-1
CASSPLWLGHDRLLSEAFF TRBJ1-1 TRBV18
CASRYIQGAKAFF TRBJ1-1 TRBV27
CASSLKVSGSGGDEQFF TRBJ2-1 TRBV7-3
CASSEVGDEQFF TRBJ2-1 TRBV6-1
CASRRSGTENTGELFF TRBJ2-2 TRBV7-9
CASSQGAGRNEQFF TRBJ2-1 TRBV4-1
CASSQVAAGGFGDTQYF TRBJ2-3 TRBV4-2
CASSRLRDSSGYTF TRBJ1-2 TRBV19
CASSYGLSGANVLTF TRBJ2-6 TRBV6-6
CASSYSDRARVGGYTF TRBJ1-2 TRBV6-6
CASSVVSQGEQFF TRBJ2-1 TRBV9
CAWSASGNTIYF TRBJ1-3 TRBV30
CASSLYGPRGQGSYNEQFF TRBJ2-1 TRBV28
CASSEEVGTGGAEQYF TRBJ2-7 TRBV6-1
CASSFVGTSLETQYF TRBJ2-5 TRBV5-4
CASSSRAGNYGYTF TRBJ1-2 TRBV19
CASSPRTGHGYTF TRBJ1-2 TRBV9
CASSQPGTANQPQHF TRBJ1-5 TRBV4-1
CASSEYRGAGTDTQYF TRBJ2-3 TRBV6-1
CASSSGTGLNTEAFF TRBJ1-1 TRBV7-9
CASSSTGDHEQYF TRBJ2-7 TRBV2
CASSYGGGNQPQHF TRBJ1-5 TRBV5-1
CATSRATGMNTEAFF TRBJ1-1 TRBV15
CASPGQGANEQFF TRBJ2-1 TRBV28
CASSQQGSGNQPQHF TRBJ1-5 TRBV2
CASSGLAGATHTQYF TRBJ2-3 TRBV6-4
CASSRQRNTGELFF TRBJ2-2 TRBV7-3
CASSKGGSLTDTQYF TRBJ2-3 TRBV6-6
CASSETPSGGYGYTF TRBJ1-2 TRBV6-1
CASSERGSYEETQYF TRBJ2-5 TRBV2
CSGGQGQETQYF TRBJ2-5 TRBV29-1
CASSGGDGSSYEQYF TRBJ2-7 TRBV6-1
CASSYRDYSNEQFF TRBJ2-1 TRBV6-5
CASSLATGSTEAFF TRBJ1-1 TRBV7-9
CASSLYDTGELFF TRBJ2-2 TRBV5-1
CASSAQGVLGNEQFF TRBJ2-1 TRBV5-1
CATTKSGASGIYEQYF TRBJ2-7 TRBV28
CASSGLAGGPGEQFF TRBJ2-1 TRBV6-5
CATSRGAGGLNTEAFF TRBJ1-1 TRBV15
CASSRFGEGPEAFF TRBJ1-1 TRBV5-6
CASSDSSSGSSVTQYF TRBJ2-3 TRBV6-4
CASSPGLAGAVLSYNEQFF TRBJ2-1 TRBV7-7
CASSPRQTNTEAFF TRBJ1-1 TRBV28
CASSLTGQGGEKLFF TRBJ1-4 TRBV4-3
CASSPPDNIYGYTF TRBJ1-2 TRBV7-9
CASSQAPGGQEPGTDTQYF TRBJ2-3 TRBV4-2
CASSTGSTGTDTQYF TRBJ2-3 TRBV19
CASSTGYYEQYF TRBJ2-7 TRBV6-5
CASSPSGREQFF TRBJ2-1 TRBV6-6